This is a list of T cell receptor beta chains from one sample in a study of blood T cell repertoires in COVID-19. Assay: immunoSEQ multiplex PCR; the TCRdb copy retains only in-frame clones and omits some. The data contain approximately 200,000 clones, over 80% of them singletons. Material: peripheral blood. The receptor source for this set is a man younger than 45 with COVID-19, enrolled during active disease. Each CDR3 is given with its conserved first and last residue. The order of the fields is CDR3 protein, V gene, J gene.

CDR3aa: CASSQLGQMNTEAFF
v_gene: TRBV18
j_gene: TRBJ1-1

CDR3aa: CASSLGQGQNSGGYTF
v_gene: TRBV5-1
j_gene: TRBJ1-2

CDR3aa: CASSSPTEGDRLHF
v_gene: TRBV5-4
j_gene: TRBJ1-6

CDR3aa: CASSSDSSGNTIYF
v_gene: TRBV5-1
j_gene: TRBJ1-3

CDR3aa: CASSSGTSGRTSTDTQYF
v_gene: TRBV5-4
j_gene: TRBJ2-3

CDR3aa: CASSLALTWTSVNNEQFF
v_gene: TRBV7-2
j_gene: TRBJ2-1

CDR3aa: CATSIGGSLNTEAFF
v_gene: TRBV15
j_gene: TRBJ1-1

CDR3aa: CASSLAGTGYYEQYF
v_gene: TRBV7-3
j_gene: TRBJ2-7

CDR3aa: CASSLGSSGSLNEQFF
v_gene: TRBV5-1
j_gene: TRBJ2-1

CDR3aa: CASSSGVFGYTF
v_gene: TRBV28
j_gene: TRBJ1-2

CDR3aa: CASSPRGQGTYEQYF
v_gene: TRBV27
j_gene: TRBJ2-7

CDR3aa: CASSNGGQGYEQYF
v_gene: TRBV19
j_gene: TRBJ2-7

CDR3aa: CASSEPGQGNTEAFF
v_gene: TRBV6-1
j_gene: TRBJ1-1

CDR3aa: CASSLGEFSNQPQHF
v_gene: TRBV5-1
j_gene: TRBJ1-5

CDR3aa: CASPSARLAGTADTQYF
v_gene: TRBV7-9
j_gene: TRBJ2-3

CDR3aa: CATSDQGQLGQPQHF
v_gene: TRBV24-1
j_gene: TRBJ1-5

CDR3aa: CASAGPTGEQYF
v_gene: TRBV25-1
j_gene: TRBJ2-7

CDR3aa: CASSFLGQGTTDTQYF
v_gene: TRBV28
j_gene: TRBJ2-3

CDR3aa: CASSHSSSGRAGSYNEQFF
v_gene: TRBV18
j_gene: TRBJ2-1

CDR3aa: CASSEPGLGQPQHF
v_gene: TRBV25-1
j_gene: TRBJ1-5

CDR3aa: CASSNDRFDQPQHF
v_gene: TRBV6-6
j_gene: TRBJ1-5

CDR3aa: CASSSVRRGQATSYEQYF
v_gene: TRBV5-1
j_gene: TRBJ2-7

CDR3aa: CASSSEPDRAPGNQPQHF
v_gene: TRBV5-5
j_gene: TRBJ1-5

CDR3aa: CASSARTGQGAGETQYF
v_gene: TRBV9
j_gene: TRBJ2-5

CDR3aa: CASSLLEGEQYF
v_gene: TRBV18
j_gene: TRBJ2-7

CDR3aa: CASSPGQGSLYNEQFF
v_gene: TRBV27
j_gene: TRBJ2-1

CDR3aa: CASRGQGFNQPQHF
v_gene: TRBV6-5
j_gene: TRBJ1-5

CDR3aa: CASSLYSGSYNEQFF
v_gene: TRBV7-3
j_gene: TRBJ2-1

CDR3aa: CASREQGPNEKLFF
v_gene: TRBV5-1
j_gene: TRBJ1-4

CDR3aa: CASSWGTGLGSPLHF
v_gene: TRBV28
j_gene: TRBJ1-6

CDR3aa: CAWATGGRRGYTF
v_gene: TRBV30
j_gene: TRBJ1-2

CDR3aa: CASSMFRGAYSTDTQYF
v_gene: TRBV19
j_gene: TRBJ2-3

CDR3aa: CASSSRQGTYEQYF
v_gene: TRBV2
j_gene: TRBJ2-7

CDR3aa: CASSIRVENTGELFF
v_gene: TRBV18
j_gene: TRBJ2-2

CDR3aa: CASSGQAFTEAFF
v_gene: TRBV19
j_gene: TRBJ1-1

CDR3aa: CASSQAEGLQYF
v_gene: TRBV3-1/TRBV3-2
j_gene: TRBJ2-4

CDR3aa: CASSLSLVTDTQYF
v_gene: TRBV7-9
j_gene: TRBJ2-3

CDR3aa: CASSLGDRAGNTIYF
v_gene: TRBV5-1
j_gene: TRBJ1-3

CDR3aa: CASSHLDTRNEQFF
v_gene: TRBV7-2
j_gene: TRBJ2-1

CDR3aa: CASSYSGGGTDTQYF
v_gene: TRBV5-6
j_gene: TRBJ2-3

CDR3aa: CASSPGTGPLNTGELFF
v_gene: TRBV5-4
j_gene: TRBJ2-2

CDR3aa: CASTGTGSRAAFF
v_gene: TRBV6-5
j_gene: TRBJ1-1

CDR3aa: CASSLAFRVGGRDSYNEQFF
v_gene: TRBV7-2
j_gene: TRBJ2-1

CDR3aa: CASSRDSATNEKLFF
v_gene: TRBV6-5
j_gene: TRBJ1-4

CDR3aa: CASSSGTTKETQYF
v_gene: TRBV7-3
j_gene: TRBJ2-5

CDR3aa: CSVGGVSSYNEQFF
v_gene: TRBV29-1
j_gene: TRBJ2-1

CDR3aa: CASSLQGNEQFF
v_gene: TRBV5-1
j_gene: TRBJ2-1

CDR3aa: CSTSMTGGYEQYF
v_gene: TRBV29-1
j_gene: TRBJ2-7

CDR3aa: CASSLRVGGNQPQHF
v_gene: TRBV19
j_gene: TRBJ1-5

CDR3aa: CASSPGTRGEQFF
v_gene: TRBV7-2
j_gene: TRBJ2-1